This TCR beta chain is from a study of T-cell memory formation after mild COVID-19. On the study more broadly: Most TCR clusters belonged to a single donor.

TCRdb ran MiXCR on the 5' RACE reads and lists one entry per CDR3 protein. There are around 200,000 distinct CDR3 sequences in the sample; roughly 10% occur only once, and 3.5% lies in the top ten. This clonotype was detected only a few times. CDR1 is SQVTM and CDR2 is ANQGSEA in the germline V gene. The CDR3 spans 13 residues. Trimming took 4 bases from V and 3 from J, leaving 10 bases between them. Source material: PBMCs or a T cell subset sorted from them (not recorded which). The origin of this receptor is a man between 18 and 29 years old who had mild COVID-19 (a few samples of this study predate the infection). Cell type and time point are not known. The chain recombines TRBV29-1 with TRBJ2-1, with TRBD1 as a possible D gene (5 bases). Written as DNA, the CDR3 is TGCAGCGTTGGTGGACAAGACTACAATGAGCAGTTCTTC. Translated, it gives CSVGGQDYNEQFF.